Reported below is one T cell receptor (beta chain). Its antigen has not been determined. No base qualities exist here, and no much larger clone lies one base off it. This sample is part of a study of shared clonotypes between healthy human individuals (dated by TCRdb to about 2020). General notes on the study: A couple of women and three men aged 18 to 49 years were included in the cohort. For each donor, CD4 naive and CD4 memory were each run on three plates, CD8 naive on two plates, and CD8 memory on one plate. To estimate repertoire size and how much clonotypes are shared between individuals, the study performed deep sequencing of blood TCR repertoires from a handful of healthy adults. Libraries were prepared and TCR repertoires were sequenced by different laboratories using diverse techniques, in order to increase sequencing depth and limit assay-specific biases. Between about 0.94 and 8.9 billion PBMCs per donor were obtained by leukapheresis. What the research found in general, with its limitations: Sampling was limited to blood, and TCR repertoires in tissue likely differ from TCR repertoires in blood. Sharing across a handful of donors was observed for around 5% of naive CD4, 3% to 4% of naive CD8, 2.3% of memory CD4, and around 0.42% of memory CD8 clonotypes. Estimated clonotype richness was generally larger for naive than for memory subsets. Higher generation probabilities were observed for clonotypes shared by all four sorted-subset donors than for non-shared clonotypes. Incomplete sequencing was indicated by rarefaction of sorted-subset datasets, despite the large sequencing depth. The small number of donors limited the genetic and exposure-history diversity represented. Pairwise subsampling indicated that sequencing depth was expected to affect the degree of clonotype sharing among donors.

TCR CDR3 regions were amplified from genomic DNA by multiplex PCR using the deep immunoSEQ assay. Extracted genomic DNA from each cell subset was spread evenly across all wells of several immunoSEQ 96-well plates, with each plate serving as a replicate. Each replicate PCR for sorted subsets received around 200 ng genomic DNA, equal to about 29,000 T cell genomes. Purified libraries were measured with a Qubit 3.0 fluorometer, size-checked on a Bioanalyzer 2100, and measured again with the KAPA Library Quantification kit. Every immunoSEQ 96-well plate was sequenced on a dedicated single-read 150-cycle Illumina NextSeq 550 flow cell. In the paper's pipeline: Because the immunoSEQ output held only junctional sequences and lacked quality scores, the filtering could not match the filtering applied to full-length reads. To assign V/J genes and CDR3, sequences were annotated against IMGT germline references using PyIR, a Python wrapper for IgBLAST v1.9. Reads with weak V/J assignments (E-value above 1e-6), missing CDR3, stop codons, out-of-frame junctions, or ambiguous translated residues were removed. V3J clonotypes were defined by identical inferred V gene, J gene, and CDR3 amino acid sequence. Percentage overlap between repertoires was computed as shared unique clonotypes divided by the size of the smaller repertoire. Repertoire richness was assessed with RTK rarefaction, the Chao1 estimator, and Recon v2.1 estimates of unobserved clonotypes. OLGA was used to compute generation probabilities for all TCRbeta clonotypes that the gDNA method yielded from a few donors. The immuneACCESS repertoire file appears here via TCRdb, limited to in-frame rearrangements. These files lack a portion of the clones; in checked studies, under half of the deficit traces to unresolved V genes, and the cause of the others is not known. V and J calls and clone size follow that table, whereas D and trimming were derived from the DNA. For this sample there are 2.3 million or so clones; approximately 95% appear just once. The ten most abundant clones make up 0.35% to 0.45% of the sample.

Donors were healthy HIV-negative adults with no recently reported acute infections or vaccinations. Every donor was a Caucasian adult living in Nashville, Tennessee, USA. CD4+ T cells were enriched through magnetic negative selection, after which naive cells were positively selected on CD45RA and the remaining negative fraction served as the memory subset. Blood was collected by leukapheresis, and PBMCs were isolated by Ficoll-Histopaque density gradient centrifugation and then cryopreserved in liquid nitrogen vapor phase. Purity and quantity of every magnetically sorted T cell population were checked by analytical flow cytometry. From each sorted fraction, genomic DNA was isolated and quantified by UV absorbance on a Nanodrop 2000c. The TCR sequence derives from a man younger than 35 in good health. Some clones in this sample may be carry-over from other donors' samples. The sequenced sample consisted of naive CD4+ T cells from PBMCs. The cell subset or site label on this specimen signifies: CD45RA+ positively selected.

In nucleotide form, the sequence is TGTGCCAGCTGGAGAGAAGGACAGGCCCTTTACGAGCAGTACTTC. It specifies CASWREGQALYEQYF. Recombination linked TRBV2 to TRBJ2-7, and 7 bases in between align with TRBD1. The CDR3 holds 15 amino acids from the cysteine to the phenylalanine. The only DNA kept is the CDR3, 45 bases in frame from the first base. The germline V gene sets CDR1 to SNHLY and CDR2 to FYNNEI. From V the trimming removes 8 bases and from J it removes 4 bases, while the gene matches leave 14 bases of the junction unaccounted for.